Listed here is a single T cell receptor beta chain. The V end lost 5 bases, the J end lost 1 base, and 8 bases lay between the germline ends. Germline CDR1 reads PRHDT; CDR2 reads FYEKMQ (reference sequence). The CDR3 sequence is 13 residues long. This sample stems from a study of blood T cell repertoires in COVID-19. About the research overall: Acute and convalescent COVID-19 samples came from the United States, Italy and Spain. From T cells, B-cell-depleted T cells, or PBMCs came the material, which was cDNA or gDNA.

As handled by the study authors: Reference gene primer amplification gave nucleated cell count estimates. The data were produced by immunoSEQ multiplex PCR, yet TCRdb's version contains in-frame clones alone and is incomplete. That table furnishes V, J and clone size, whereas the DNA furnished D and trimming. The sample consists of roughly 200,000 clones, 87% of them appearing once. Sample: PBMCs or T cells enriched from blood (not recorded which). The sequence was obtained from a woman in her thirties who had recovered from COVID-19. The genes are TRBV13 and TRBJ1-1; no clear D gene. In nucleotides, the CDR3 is TGTGCCAGCAGCCGCAGACAGAACACTGAAGCTTTCTTT. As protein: CASSRRQNTEAFF.